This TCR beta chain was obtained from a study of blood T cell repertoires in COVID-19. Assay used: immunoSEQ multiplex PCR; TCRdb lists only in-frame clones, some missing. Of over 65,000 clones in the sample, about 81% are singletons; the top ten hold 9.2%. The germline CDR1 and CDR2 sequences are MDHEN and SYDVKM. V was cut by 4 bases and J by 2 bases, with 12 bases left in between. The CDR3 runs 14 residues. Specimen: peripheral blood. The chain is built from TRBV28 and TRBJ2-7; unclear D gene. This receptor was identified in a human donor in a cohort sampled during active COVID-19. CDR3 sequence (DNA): TGTGCCAGCAGTTACCGTAGCTTGACCTACGAGCAGTACTTC. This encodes CASSYRSLTYEQYF. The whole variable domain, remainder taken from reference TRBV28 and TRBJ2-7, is DVKVTQSSRYLVKRTGEKVFLECVQDMDHENMFWYRQDPGLGLRLIYFSYDVKMKEKGDIPEGYSVSREKKERFSLILESASTNQTSMYLCASSYRSLTYEQYFGPGTRLTVT.